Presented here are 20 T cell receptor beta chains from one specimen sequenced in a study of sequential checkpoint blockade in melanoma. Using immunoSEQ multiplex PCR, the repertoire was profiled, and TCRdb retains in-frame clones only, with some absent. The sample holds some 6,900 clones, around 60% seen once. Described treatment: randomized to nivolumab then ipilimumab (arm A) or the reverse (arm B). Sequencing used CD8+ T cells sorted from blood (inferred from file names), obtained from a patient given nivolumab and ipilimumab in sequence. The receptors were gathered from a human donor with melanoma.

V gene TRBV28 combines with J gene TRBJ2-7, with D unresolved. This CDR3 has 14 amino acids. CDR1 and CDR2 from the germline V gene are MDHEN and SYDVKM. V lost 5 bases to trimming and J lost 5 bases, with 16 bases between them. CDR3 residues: CASSPRSQSHEQYF. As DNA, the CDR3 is TGTGCCAGCAGTCCCCGAAGTCAGTCCCACGAGCAGTACTTC.

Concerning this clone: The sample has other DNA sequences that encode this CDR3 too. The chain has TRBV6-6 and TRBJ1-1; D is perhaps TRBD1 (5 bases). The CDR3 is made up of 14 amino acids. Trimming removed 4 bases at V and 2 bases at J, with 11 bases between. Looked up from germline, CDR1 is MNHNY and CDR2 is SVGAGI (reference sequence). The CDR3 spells CASSLGRVNTEAFF. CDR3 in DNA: TGTGCCAGCAGTTTGGGCAGGGTAAACACTGAAGCTTTCTTT.

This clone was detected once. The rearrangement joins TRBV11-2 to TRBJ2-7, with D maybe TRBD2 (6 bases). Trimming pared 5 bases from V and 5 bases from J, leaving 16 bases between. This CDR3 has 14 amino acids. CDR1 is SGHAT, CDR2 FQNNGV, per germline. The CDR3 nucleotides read TGTGCCAGCAGCCAAGTTAGCGGACCTAACGAGCAGTACTTC. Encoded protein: CASSQVSGPNEQYF.

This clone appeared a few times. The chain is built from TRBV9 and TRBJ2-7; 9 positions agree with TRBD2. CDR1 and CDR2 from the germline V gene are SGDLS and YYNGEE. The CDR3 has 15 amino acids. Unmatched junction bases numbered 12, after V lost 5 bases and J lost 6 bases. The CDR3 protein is CASSPFSAGGAEQYF. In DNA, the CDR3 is TGTGCCAGCAGTCCCTTTTCAGCGGGAGGCGCCGAGCAGTACTTC.

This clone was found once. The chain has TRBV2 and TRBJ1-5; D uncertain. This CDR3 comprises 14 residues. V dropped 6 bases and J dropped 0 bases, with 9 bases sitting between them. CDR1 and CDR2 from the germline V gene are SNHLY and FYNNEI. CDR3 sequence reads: CASRGGYSNQPQHF. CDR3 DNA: TGTGCCAGCAGGGGCGGGTATAGCAATCAGCCCCAGCATTTT.

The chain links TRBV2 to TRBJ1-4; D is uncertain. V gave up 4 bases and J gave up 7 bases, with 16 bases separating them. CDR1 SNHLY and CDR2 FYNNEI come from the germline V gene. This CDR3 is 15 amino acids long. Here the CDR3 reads CASSGIDSRVEKLFF. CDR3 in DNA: TGTGCCAGCAGTGGGATCGACTCGAGGGTTGAAAAACTGTTTTTT.

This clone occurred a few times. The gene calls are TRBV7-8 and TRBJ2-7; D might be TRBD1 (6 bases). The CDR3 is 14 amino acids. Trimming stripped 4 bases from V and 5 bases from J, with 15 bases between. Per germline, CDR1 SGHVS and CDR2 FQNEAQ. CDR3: CASSYYTGSDEQYF. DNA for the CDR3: TGTGCCAGCAGCTATTATACAGGGAGCGACGAGCAGTACTTC.

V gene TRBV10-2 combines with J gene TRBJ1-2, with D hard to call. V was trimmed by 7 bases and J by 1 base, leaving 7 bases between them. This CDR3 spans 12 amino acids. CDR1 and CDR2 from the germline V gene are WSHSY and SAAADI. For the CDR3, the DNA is TGCGCCAGCACACTGATTAACTATGGCTACACCTTC. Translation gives CASTLINYGYTF.

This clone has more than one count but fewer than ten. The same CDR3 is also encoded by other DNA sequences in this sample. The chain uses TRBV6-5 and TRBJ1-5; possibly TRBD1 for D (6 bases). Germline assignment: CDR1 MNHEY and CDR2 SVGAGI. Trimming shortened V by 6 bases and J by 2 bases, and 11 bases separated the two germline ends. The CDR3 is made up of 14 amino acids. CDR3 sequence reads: CASRPTGRNQPQHF. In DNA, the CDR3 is TGTGCCAGCAGACCAACAGGGCGCAATCAGCCCCAGCATTTT.

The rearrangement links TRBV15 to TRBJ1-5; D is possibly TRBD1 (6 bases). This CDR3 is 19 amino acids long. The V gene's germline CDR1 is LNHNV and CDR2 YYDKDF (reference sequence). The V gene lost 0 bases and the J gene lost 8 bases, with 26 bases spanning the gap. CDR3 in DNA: TGTGCCACCAGCAGAGATCCGATAAAACCCGGGGGCAGCGGGGAGCCCCAGCATTTT. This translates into CATSRDPIKPGGSGEPQHF.

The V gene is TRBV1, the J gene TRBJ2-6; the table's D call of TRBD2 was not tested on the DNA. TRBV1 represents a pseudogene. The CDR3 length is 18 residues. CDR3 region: CTSRTAGLCTSRANVLTF. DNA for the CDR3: TGCACCAGCAGGACCGCGGGTTTGTGCACAAGTCGGGCCAACGTCCTGACTTTC.

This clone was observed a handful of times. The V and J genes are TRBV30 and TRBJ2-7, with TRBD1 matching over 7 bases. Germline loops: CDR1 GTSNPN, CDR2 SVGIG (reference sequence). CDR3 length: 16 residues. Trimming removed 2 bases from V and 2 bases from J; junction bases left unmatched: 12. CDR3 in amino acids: CAWSSLDRASTYEQYF. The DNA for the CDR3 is TGTGCCTGGAGTTCCCTAGACAGGGCTAGCACCTACGAGCAGTACTTC.

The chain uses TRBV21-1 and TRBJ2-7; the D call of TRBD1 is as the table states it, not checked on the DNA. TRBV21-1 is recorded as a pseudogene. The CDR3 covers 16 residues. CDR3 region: CASSKVGHYAGYEQYF. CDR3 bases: TGTGCCAGCAGCAAAGTAGGACACTACGCCGGCTACGAGCAGTACTTC.

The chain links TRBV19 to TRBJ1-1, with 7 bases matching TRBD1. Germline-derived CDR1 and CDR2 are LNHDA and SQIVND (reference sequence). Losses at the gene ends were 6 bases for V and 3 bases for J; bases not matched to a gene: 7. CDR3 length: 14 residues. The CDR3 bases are TGTGCCAGTAGCCTCCGGGACAGCGACACTGAAGCTTTCTTT. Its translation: CASSLRDSDTEAFF.

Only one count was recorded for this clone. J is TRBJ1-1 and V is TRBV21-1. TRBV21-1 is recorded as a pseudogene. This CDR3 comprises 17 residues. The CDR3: CASSELGSGDMNTEAFF. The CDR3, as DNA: TGTGCCAGCAGTGAATTGGGGTCCGGGGATATGAACACTGAAGCTTTCTTT.

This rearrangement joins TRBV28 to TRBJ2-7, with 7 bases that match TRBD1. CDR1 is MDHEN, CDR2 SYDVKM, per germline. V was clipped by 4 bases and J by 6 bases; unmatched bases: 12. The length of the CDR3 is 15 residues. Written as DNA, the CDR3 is TGTGCCAGCAGTTCCCACCCTACAGGGGTTCGCGAGCAGTACTTC. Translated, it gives CASSSHPTGVREQYF.

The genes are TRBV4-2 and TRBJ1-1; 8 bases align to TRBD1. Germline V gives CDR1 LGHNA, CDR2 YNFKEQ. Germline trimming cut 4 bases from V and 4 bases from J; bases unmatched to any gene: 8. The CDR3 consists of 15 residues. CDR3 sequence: CASSLSSGQGTEAFF. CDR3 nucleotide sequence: TGTGCCAGCAGCCTTTCCTCTGGACAGGGCACTGAAGCTTTCTTT.

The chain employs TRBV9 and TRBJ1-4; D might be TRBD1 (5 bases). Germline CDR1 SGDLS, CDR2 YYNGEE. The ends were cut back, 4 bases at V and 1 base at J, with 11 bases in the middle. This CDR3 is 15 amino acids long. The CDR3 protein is CASSSYGGTNEKLFF. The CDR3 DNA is TGTGCCAGCAGCTCGTACGGGGGAACTAATGAAAAACTGTTTTTT.

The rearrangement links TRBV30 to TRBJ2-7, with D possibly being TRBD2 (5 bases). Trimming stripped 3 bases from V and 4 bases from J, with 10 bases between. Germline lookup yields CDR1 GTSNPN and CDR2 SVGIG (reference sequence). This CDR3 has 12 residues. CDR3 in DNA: TGTGCCTGGAGGGCAGGACTTTACGAGCAGTACTTC. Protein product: CAWRAGLYEQYF.

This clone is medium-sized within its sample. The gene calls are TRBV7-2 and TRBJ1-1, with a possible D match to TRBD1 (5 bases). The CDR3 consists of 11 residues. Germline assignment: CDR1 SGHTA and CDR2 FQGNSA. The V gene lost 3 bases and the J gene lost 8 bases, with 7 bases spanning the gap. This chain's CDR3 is CASSFGQEAFF. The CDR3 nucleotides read TGTGCCAGCAGCTTTGGACAAGAAGCTTTCTTT. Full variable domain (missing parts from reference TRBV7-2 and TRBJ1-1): GAGVSQSPSNKVTEKGKDVELRCDPISGHTALYWYRQSLGQGLEFLIYFQGNSAPDKSGLPSDRFSAERTGGSVSTLTIQRTQQEDSAVYLCASSFGQEAFFGQGTRLTVV.